Below, one T cell receptor beta chain is given with its context. Its specificity is not known. Per the germline V gene, CDR1 is SQVTM and CDR2 is ANQGSEA. The CDR3 length is 13 residues. V trimming: 7 bases; J trimming: 2 bases; junction bases outside the gene matches: 5. The data were obtained in a study of cytomegalovirus exposure and HLA in healthy donors. General observations from the study: Productive rates of about 87% or about 30% were seen for most TCR beta V segments in an earlier analysis. Cytomegalovirus association was listed for roughly 160 TCR beta chains. Later, an analysis showed that TCR beta chains associated with HLA were more clonally expanded than others that were equally common.

Primers: 60 Vbeta forward and 13 Jbeta reverse. Clones were sequenced by immunoSEQ multiplex PCR, and TCRdb holds only the in-frame ones, with some missing. The sample consists of roughly 180,000 clones, approximately 84% of them appearing once. This sequence joins TRBV29-1 and TRBJ2-7; 10 nucleotides line up with TRBD1. The specimen sequenced was PBMCs. The receptor was isolated from a female donor in good health and CMV-seronegative. This CDR3 is CSARDRGTYEQYF. The CDR3 nucleotides are TGCAGCGCTCGGGACAGGGGTACCTACGAGCAGTACTTC.